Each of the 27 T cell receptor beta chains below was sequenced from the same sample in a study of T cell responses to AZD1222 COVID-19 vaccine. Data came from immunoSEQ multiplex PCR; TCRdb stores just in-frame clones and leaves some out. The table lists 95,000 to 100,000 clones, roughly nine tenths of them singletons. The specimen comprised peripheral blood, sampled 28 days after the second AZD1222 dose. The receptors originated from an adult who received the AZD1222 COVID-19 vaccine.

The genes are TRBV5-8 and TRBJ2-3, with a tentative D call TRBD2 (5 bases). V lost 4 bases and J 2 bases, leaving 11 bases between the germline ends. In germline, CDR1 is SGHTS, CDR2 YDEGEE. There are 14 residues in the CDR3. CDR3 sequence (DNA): TGTGCCAGCAGCCGAGGGAGATCCACAGATACGCAGTATTTT. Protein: CASSRGRSTDTQYF.

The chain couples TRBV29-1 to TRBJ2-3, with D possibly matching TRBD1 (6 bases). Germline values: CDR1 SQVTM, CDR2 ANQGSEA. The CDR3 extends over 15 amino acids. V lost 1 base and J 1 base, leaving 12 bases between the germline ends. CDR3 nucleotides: TGCAGCGTTGAAGCCCCTCCAGGGGGCACAGATACGCAGTATTTT. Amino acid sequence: CSVEAPPGGTDTQYF.

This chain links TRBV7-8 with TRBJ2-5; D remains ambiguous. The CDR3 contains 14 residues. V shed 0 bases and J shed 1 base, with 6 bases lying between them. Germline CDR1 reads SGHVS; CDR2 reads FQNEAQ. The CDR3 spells CASSLAPGQETQYF. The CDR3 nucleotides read TGTGCCAGCAGCTTAGCGCCAGGCCAAGAGACCCAGTACTTC.

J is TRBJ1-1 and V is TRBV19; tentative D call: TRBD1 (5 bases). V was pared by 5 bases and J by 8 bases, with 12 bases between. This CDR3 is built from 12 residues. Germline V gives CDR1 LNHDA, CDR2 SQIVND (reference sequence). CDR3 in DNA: TGTGCCAGTAGTCCGCGGGGCGGGGAAGCTTTCTTT. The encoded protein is CASSPRGGEAFF.

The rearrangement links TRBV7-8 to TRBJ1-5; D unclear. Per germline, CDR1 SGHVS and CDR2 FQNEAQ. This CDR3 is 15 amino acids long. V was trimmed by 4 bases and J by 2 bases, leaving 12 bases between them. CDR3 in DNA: TGTGCCAGCAGCTCCGGTAGGTCCGGCAATCAGCCCCAGCATTTT. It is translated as CASSSGRSGNQPQHF.

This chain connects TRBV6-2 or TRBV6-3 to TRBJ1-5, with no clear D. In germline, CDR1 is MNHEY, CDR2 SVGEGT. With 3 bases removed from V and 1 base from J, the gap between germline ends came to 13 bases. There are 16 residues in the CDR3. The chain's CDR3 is CASSYTVRISNQPQHF. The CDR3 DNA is TGTGCCAGCAGTTATACAGTCCGTATCAGCAATCAGCCCCAGCATTTT.

The CDR3 region has the DNA TGTGCTAGTGGTCCGGGACACCAGGACTACACCTTC. Protein sequence: CASGPGHQDYTF. The rearrangement uses TRBV12-5 and TRBJ1-2, with a possible D match to TRBD1 (6 bases). CDR1 is LGHNT and CDR2 is FRNRAP in the germline V gene. Between the trimmed V and J ends, which lost 5 bases and 10 bases, there was a span of 14 bases. The CDR3 has 12 amino acids.

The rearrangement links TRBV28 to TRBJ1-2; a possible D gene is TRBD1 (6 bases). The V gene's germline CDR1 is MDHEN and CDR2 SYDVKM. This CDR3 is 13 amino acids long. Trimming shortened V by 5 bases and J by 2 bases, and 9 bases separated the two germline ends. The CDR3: CASSHDRNYGYTF. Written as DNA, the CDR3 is TGTGCCAGCAGTCACGACAGGAACTATGGCTACACCTTC.

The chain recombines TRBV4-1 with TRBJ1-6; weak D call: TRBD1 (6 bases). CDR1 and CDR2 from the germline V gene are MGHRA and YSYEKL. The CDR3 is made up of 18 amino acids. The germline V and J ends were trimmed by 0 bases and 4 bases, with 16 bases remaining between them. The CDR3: CASSQDPGRGEYNSPLHF. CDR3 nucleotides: TGCGCCAGCAGCCAAGATCCGGGAAGGGGGGAATATAATTCACCCCTCCACTTT.

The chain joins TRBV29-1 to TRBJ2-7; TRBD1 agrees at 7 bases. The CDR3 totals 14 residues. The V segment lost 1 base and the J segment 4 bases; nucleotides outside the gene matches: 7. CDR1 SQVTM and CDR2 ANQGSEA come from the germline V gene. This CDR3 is CSVEAYRGSYEQYF. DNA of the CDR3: TGCAGCGTTGAAGCTTACAGGGGTAGTTACGAGCAGTACTTC.

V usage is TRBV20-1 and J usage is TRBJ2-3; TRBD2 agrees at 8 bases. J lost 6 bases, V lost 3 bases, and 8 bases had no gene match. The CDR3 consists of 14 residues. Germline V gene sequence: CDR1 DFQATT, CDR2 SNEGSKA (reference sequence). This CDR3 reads CSASEAGVGDTQYF. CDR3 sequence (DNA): TGCAGTGCTAGTGAAGCGGGAGTAGGGGATACGCAGTATTTT.

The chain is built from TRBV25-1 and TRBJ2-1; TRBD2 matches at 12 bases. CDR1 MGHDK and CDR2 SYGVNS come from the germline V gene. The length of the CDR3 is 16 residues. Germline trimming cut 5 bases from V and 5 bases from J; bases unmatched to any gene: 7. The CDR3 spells CASSRLAGASNNEQFF. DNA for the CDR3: TGTGCCAGCAGTCGACTAGCGGGAGCCTCAAACAATGAGCAGTTCTTC.

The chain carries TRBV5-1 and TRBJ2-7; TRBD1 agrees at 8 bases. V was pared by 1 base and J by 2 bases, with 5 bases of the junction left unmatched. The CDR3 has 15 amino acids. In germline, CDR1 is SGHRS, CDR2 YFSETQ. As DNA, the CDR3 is TGCGCCAGCAGCTTGAGGCCAGGGGGCGCCTACGAGCAGTACTTC. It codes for CASSLRPGGAYEQYF.

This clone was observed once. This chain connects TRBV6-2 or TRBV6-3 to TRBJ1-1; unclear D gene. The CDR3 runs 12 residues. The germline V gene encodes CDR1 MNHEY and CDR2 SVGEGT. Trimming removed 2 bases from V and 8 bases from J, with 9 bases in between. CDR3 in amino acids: CASSYPEDEAFF. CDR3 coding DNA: TGTGCCAGCAGTTACCCCGAGGACGAAGCTTTCTTT.

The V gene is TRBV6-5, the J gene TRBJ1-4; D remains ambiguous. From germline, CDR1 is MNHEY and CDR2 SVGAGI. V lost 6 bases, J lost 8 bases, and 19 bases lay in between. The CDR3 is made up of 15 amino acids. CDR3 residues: CASRQTTVLGEKLFF. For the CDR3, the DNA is TGTGCCAGCAGACAGACTACCGTTCTAGGAGAAAAACTGTTTTTT.

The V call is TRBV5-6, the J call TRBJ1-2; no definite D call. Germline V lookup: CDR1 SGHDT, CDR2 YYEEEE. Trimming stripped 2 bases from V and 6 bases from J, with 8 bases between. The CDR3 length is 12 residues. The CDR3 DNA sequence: TGTGCCAGCAGCTTTGACAAGGATGGCTACACCTTC. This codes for CASSFDKDGYTF.

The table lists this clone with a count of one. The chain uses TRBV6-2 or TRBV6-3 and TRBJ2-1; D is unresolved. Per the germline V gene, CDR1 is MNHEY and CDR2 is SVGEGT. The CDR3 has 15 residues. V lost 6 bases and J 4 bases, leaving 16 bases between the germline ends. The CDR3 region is CASSPRSPGYNEQFF. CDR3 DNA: TGTGCCAGCAGCCCGAGGAGCCCAGGATACAATGAGCAGTTCTTC.

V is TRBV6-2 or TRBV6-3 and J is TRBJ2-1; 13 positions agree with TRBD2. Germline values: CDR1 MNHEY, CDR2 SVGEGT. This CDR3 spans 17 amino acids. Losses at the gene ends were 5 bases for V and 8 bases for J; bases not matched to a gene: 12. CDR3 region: CASSAPPGLAGRYEQFF. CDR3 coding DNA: TGTGCCAGCAGTGCCCCACCGGGACTAGCGGGGCGGTATGAGCAGTTCTTC.

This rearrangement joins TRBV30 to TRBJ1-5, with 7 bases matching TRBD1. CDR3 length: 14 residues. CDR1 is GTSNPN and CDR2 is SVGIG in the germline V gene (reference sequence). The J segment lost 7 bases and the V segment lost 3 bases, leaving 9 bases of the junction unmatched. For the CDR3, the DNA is TGTGCCTGGAGCGCCACAGGGGAAGGACAGCCCCAGCATTTT. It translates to CAWSATGEGQPQHF.

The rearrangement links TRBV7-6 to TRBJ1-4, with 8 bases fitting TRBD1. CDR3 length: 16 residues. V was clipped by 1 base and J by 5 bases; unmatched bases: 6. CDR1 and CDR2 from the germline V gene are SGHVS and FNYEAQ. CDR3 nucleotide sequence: TGTGCCAGCAGCTTAGTTGCCCGGACAGGGAATGAAAAACTGTTTTTT. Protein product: CASSLVARTGNEKLFF.

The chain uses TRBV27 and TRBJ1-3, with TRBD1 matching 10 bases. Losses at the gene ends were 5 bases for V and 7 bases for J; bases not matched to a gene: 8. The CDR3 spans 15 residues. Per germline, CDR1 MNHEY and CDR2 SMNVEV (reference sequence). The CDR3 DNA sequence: TGTGCCAGCAGTAAGGGACAGGGGAAAGGGAACACCATATATTTT. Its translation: CASSKGQGKGNTIYF.

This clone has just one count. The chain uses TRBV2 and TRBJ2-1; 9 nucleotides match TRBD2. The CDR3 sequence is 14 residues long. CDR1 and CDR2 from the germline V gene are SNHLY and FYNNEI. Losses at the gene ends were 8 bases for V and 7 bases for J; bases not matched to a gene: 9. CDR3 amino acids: CASRRHSGSNEQFF. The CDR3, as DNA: TGTGCCAGCCGACGACATAGCGGGAGTAATGAGCAGTTCTTC.

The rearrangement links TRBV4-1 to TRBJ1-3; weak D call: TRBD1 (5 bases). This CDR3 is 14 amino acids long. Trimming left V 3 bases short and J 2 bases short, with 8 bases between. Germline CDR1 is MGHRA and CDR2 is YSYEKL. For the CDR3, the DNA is TGCGCCAGCAGCCACCAGGGAACTGGAAACACCATATATTTT. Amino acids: CASSHQGTGNTIYF.

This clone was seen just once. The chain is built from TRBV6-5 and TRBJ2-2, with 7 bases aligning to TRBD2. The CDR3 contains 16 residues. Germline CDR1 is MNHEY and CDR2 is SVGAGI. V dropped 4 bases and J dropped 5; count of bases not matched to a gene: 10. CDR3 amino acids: CASSSPSVGGTGELFF. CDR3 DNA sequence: TGTGCCAGCAGTTCCCCCTCAGTGGGGGGGACCGGGGAGCTGTTTTTT.

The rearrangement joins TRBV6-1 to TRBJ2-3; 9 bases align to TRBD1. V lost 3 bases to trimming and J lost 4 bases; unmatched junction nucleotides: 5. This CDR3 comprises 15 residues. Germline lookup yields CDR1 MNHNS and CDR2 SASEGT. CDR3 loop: CASSDTGGSPDTQYF. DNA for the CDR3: TGTGCCAGCAGTGATACAGGGGGCTCACCAGATACGCAGTATTTT.

CDR3 nucleotides: TGTGCCAGCACTCGACAGGAAAAACTGTTTTTT. The encoded protein is CASTRQEKLFF. The V gene is TRBV2, the J gene TRBJ1-4; tentative D call: TRBD1 (5 bases). The ends were cut back, 7 bases at V and 8 bases at J, with 8 bases in the middle. Germline V CDR1 and CDR2: SNHLY, FYNNEI. CDR3 size: 11 residues.

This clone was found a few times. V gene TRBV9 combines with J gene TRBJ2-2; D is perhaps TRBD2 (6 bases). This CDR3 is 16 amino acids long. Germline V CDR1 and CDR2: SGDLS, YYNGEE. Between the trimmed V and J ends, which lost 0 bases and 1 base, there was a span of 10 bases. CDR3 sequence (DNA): TGTGCCAGCAGCGTAGGTCAGGGAGGGAACACCGGGGAGCTGTTTTTT. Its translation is CASSVGQGGNTGELFF. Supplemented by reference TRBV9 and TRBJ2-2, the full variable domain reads DSGVTQTPKHLITATGQRVTLRCSPRSGDLSVYWYQQSLDQGLQFLIQYYNGEERAKGNILERFSAQQFPDLHSELNLSSLELGDSALYFCASSVGQGGNTGELFFGEGSRLTVL.